Reported below is one T cell receptor (beta chain). Its antigen is undetermined. This sample is drawn from a study of T cells in Graves' hyperthyroidism and ophthalmopathy. Study-wide results and caveats: Blood also held most thyroid clonotypes expanded beyond 0.001.

CDR3 size: 13 residues. From germline, CDR1 is SGDLS and CDR2 YYNGEE. Trimming removed 4 bases at V and 1 base at J, with 3 bases between. The TCR beta CDR3 regions underwent amplification using RNA transcripts as the source. HTBI primers were employed in a first-round RT-PCR of the TCR CDR3. MiXCR, applied by TCRdb to the multiplex PCR reads, yields one record per CDR3 protein. The table includes 690,000 or so distinct CDR3 sequences, roughly a sixth detected once. This chain connects TRBV9 to TRBJ2-6; D is unclear. This TCR came from a woman aged 45 to 65 with Graves' hyperthyroidism that later progressed to Graves' ophthalmopathy. Sequencing input: blood. CDR3 region: CASSHSGANVLTF. For the CDR3, the DNA is TGTGCCAGCAGCCATTCTGGGGCCAACGTCCTGACTTTC.